This T cell receptor (beta chain) emerged from a study of CD8+ T cells in alopecia areata. Points from the study as a whole: Compared with normal scalp, lesional scalp had higher clonality and more expanded CD8+ clones.

Sequencing relied on a cDNA template that was reverse transcribed from extracted RNA. The method was immunoSEQ multiplex PCR; TCRdb's version includes in-frame clones alone and lacks a portion of them. The sample comprises fewer than 150,000 clones, 80% to 90% of which are singletons, and roughly 25% rests with the top ten. For this clone: Its specificity is unknown.

Treatment described: oral pan-JAK inhibitor, 5-10 mg twice daily. Collected material from alopecia areata patients comprised lesional scalp punch biopsies and peripheral blood. The CDR3 runs to 14 residues. Trimming removed 6 bases from V and 3 bases from J; junction bases left unmatched: 5. CDR1 is LNHDA and CDR2 is SQIVND in the germline V gene (reference sequence). This TCR came from a human donor with alopecia areata. The chain links TRBV19 to TRBJ2-7; 10 bases align to TRBD1. The sequencing used CD8+ T cells sorted from blood, collected at week 4, from a patient treated with tofacitinib. The CDR3 protein is CASSPGTGVYEQYF. The CDR3, as DNA: TGTGCCAGTAGCCCCGGGACAGGGGTCTACGAGCAGTACTTC.